These 10 T cell receptor beta chains were sequenced from one sample in a study of shared clonotypes between healthy human individuals. Repertoires were generated with immunoSEQ multiplex PCR, while TCRdb's copy carries only in-frame clones and drops some. The sample contains around 600,000 clones, approximately 96% of which appear only once. Selected positively for CCR7 and CD45RO-negative, naive CD8 cells excluded terminally differentiated effector memory CD45RA+ cells. Sequencing was carried out using naive CD8+ T cells sorted from blood. The receptors here all came from a woman between 25 and 40 years old in good health.

The J gene is TRBJ2-2, the V gene TRBV28; D is perhaps TRBD1 or TRBD2 (5 bases each). V gave up 6 bases and J gave up 5 bases, with 22 bases separating them. This CDR3 is 17 amino acids long. Germline-derived CDR1 and CDR2 are MDHEN and SYDVKM. CDR3 protein: CASRGRGAPRRTGELFF. Here the CDR3 DNA reads TGTGCCAGCAGGGGTCGAGGGGCCCCTAGACGGACCGGGGAGCTGTTTTTT.

CDR3 residues: CASSFETGSSHEQYF. The CDR3 DNA reads as TGTGCCAGCAGTTTTGAGACAGGGTCATCCCACGAGCAGTACTTC. V and J are TRBV6-7 and TRBJ2-7; 7 bases are shared with TRBD1. TRBV6-7 is sorted into the ORF group, with uncertain function. The length of the CDR3 is 15 residues. J lost 5 bases, V lost 4 bases, and 11 bases had no gene match.

The V gene is TRBV7-8, the J gene TRBJ1-2, with D tentatively TRBD1 (5 bases). Trimming left V 5 bases short and J 2 bases short, with 15 bases between. CDR1 is SGHVS and CDR2 is FQNEAQ in the germline V gene. CDR3 length: 15 residues. The CDR3 loop reads CASSPRGRQNYGYTF. The DNA for the CDR3 is TGTGCCAGCAGCCCCCGCGGACGACAGAACTATGGCTACACCTTC.

The rearrangement links TRBV11-2 to TRBJ1-5; 8 positions match TRBD1. With 3 bases clipped from V and 5 bases from J, the junction kept 3 bases outside the gene matches. The CDR3 loop spans 14 amino acids. In germline, CDR1 is SGHAT, CDR2 FQNNGV. The CDR3 is CASSFTQGDQPQHF. CDR3 sequence (DNA): TGTGCCAGCAGCTTCACACAGGGGGATCAGCCCCAGCATTTT.

CDR3 protein: CATSRDRGGASEQYF. The CDR3 DNA reads TGTGCCACCAGCAGAGATAGGGGGGGCGCGTCCGAGCAGTACTTC. The chain recombines TRBV15 with TRBJ2-7, with D possibly TRBD2 on 7 matching bases. The V gene's germline CDR1 is LNHNV and CDR2 YYDKDF (reference sequence). Trimming pared 0 bases from V and 6 bases from J, leaving 15 bases between. The CDR3 has 15 residues.

The rearrangement joins TRBV5-1 to TRBJ2-2; D is unclear. The V and J ends lost 2 bases and 1 base respectively, with 6 bases between them. The CDR3 is 14 amino acids. Germline loops: CDR1 SGHRS, CDR2 YFSETQ. Written as DNA, the CDR3 is TGCGCCAGCAGCTTATCCAGGAACACCGGGGAGCTGTTTTTT. It codes for CASSLSRNTGELFF.

This chain joins TRBV7-9 and TRBJ2-1; 7 nucleotides line up with TRBD2. The V gene end was trimmed by 5 bases and the J gene end by 6 bases; junction bases not matched to a gene: 13. Looked up from germline, CDR1 is SEHNR and CDR2 is FQNEAQ (reference sequence). The CDR3 is 16 residues long. Here the CDR3 DNA reads TGTGCCAGCAGCCCTCTTTTGGCGGGAGTTTTCAATGAGCAGTTCTTC. This gives the protein CASSPLLAGVFNEQFF. Supplemented by reference TRBV7-9 and TRBJ2-1, the full variable domain reads DTGVSQNPRHKITKRGQNVTFRCDPISEHNRLYWYRQTLGQGPEFLTYFQNEAQLEKSRLLSDRFSAERPKGSFSTLEIQRTEQGDSAMYLCASSPLLAGVFNEQFFGPGTRLTVL.

The rearrangement uses TRBV21-1 and TRBJ2-7; the table's D call, TRBD2, was not checked against the DNA. TRBV21-1 is marked as a pseudogene. The CDR3 covers 15 residues. This CDR3 reads CASRSWRDGSYEQYF. The DNA for the CDR3 is TGTGCCAGCAGATCCTGGCGGGACGGTTCCTACGAGCAGTACTTC.

The rearrangement uses TRBV5-6 and TRBJ2-5; 9 bases align to TRBD1. CDR1 and CDR2 (germline): SGHDT, YYEEEE. Trimming took 4 bases from V and 11 from J; bases not matched to a gene: 9. CDR3 length: 13 amino acids. CDR3 in amino acids: CASSGQGPWKQYF. CDR3 DNA: TGTGCCAGCAGCGGACAGGGGCCATGGAAGCAGTACTTC.

In DNA, the CDR3 is TGTGCCAGCAGTTCCCGGACAGGGGGGAGGGAAAAACTGTTTTTT. Amino acid sequence: CASSSRTGGREKLFF. The chain is built from TRBV6-5 and TRBJ1-4; 10 nucleotides align to TRBD1. CDR1 and CDR2 (germline): MNHEY, SVGAGI. The trim removed 4 bases at V and 8 bases at J, leaving 7 bases unmatched. There are 15 residues in the CDR3.